Sequencing of this TCR beta chain was carried out in a study of post-analysis software for immune sequencing data. Study information: Both relapsing-remitting and secondary progressive multiple sclerosis featured among the disease courses, as did progressive-relapsing multiple sclerosis. Study-wide findings and caveats: Controls had lower frequencies than patients of about 5 TRBV segments, which included TRBV5-6, TRBV5-1 and TRBV20-1. Multiple sclerosis was associated with a significant reduction in normalized Chao1 diversity relative to controls.

Germline V CDR1 and CDR2: SQVTM, ANQGSEA. Trimming removed 6 bases at V and 1 base at J, with 9 bases between. The CDR3 totals 13 residues. This clonotype was seen only once. Antigen unknown. The TCR beta cDNA libraries carried unique molecular identifiers. When about 1 to 11 million T cells were used, they gave about 490,000 cDNA molecules. One entry per CDR3 protein, called by TCRdb with MiXCR from the PCR reads. The sample lists fewer than 550,000 distinct CDR3 sequences; under 40% were seen once. The chain is built from TRBV29-1 and TRBJ2-2; no reliable D call. The sequenced sample was blood. The TCR originated in a girl under 18 with multiple sclerosis. This CDR3 reads CSVSPRNTGELFF. In nucleotides, the CDR3 is TGCAGCGTCTCACCCAGGAACACCGGGGAGCTGTTTTTT.